This T cell receptor beta chain appears in the sequencing data of a study of T-cell memory formation after mild COVID-19. TCRdb re-called the 5' RACE reads through MiXCR, storing one row per CDR3 protein. In the table there are some 110,000 distinct CDR3 sequences, 9.5% to 15% of which are singletons. Unmatched junction bases numbered 9, after V lost 5 bases and J lost 3 bases. The length of the CDR3 is 16 residues. This clonotype was found many times. The V call is TRBV12-3 or TRBV12-4, the J call TRBJ2-3, with 9 bases that match TRBD1. The sample consisted of PBMCs or a T cell subset sorted from them (not recorded which). This TCR derives from an adult woman who had mild COVID-19 (a few samples of this study predate the infection). Cell type and time point are not known. CDR3 protein: CASSDHRGLGTDTQYF. The CDR3 coding sequence is TGTGCCAGCAGTGACCACAGGGGGCTTGGGACAGATACGCAGTATTTT.